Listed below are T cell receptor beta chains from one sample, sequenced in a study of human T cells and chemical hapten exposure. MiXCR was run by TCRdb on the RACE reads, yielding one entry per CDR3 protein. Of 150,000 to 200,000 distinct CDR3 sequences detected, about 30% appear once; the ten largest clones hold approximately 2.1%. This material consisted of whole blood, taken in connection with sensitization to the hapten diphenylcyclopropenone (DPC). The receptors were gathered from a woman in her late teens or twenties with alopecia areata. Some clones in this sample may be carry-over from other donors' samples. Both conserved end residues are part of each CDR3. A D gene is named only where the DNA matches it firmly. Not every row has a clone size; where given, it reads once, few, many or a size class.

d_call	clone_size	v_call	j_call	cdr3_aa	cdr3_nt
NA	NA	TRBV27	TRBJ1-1	CASSSSLRLKAFF	TGTGCCAGCAGTTCGAGCCTTCGCCTCAAAGCTTTCTTT
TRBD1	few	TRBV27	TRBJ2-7	CASSLFGQGGIYEQYF	TGTGCCAGCAGTTTATTTGGACAGGGGGGCATCTACGAGCAGTACTTC
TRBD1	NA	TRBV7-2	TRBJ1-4	CASSLGTGLFF	TGTGCCAGCAGCCTAGGGACAGGGCTGTTTTTT
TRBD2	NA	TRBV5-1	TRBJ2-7	CASSPAGAYSYEQYF	TGCGCCAGCAGTCCAGCGGGAGCCTACTCCTACGAGCAGTACTTC
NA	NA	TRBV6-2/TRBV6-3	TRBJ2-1	CASNGGIHNEQFF	TGTGCCAGCAATGGAGGTATCCACAATGAGCAGTTCTTC
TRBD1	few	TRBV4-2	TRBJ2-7	CASSQDFGQGAGEQYF	TGTGCCAGCAGCCAAGATTTTGGCCAGGGGGCAGGTGAGCAGTACTTC
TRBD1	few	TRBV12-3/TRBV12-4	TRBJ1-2	CASSTGQGRGYTF	TGTGCCAGCAGCACGGGACAGGGACGGGGCTACACCTTC
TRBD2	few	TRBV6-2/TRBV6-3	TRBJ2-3	CASSQMGLAGVTQYF	TGTGCCAGCAGTCAGATGGGACTAGCGGGAGTTACGCAGTATTTT
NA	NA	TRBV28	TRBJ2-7	CASSSHGYEQYF	TGTGCCAGCAGTTCCCATGGGTACGAGCAGTACTTC
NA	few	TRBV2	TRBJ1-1	CASSGGRVDTEAFF	TGTGCCAGCAGTGGTGGCAGGGTGGACACTGAAGCTTTCTTT
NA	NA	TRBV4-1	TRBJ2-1	CASSQVALLDEQFF	TGCGCCAGCAGCCAAGTCGCGCTTTTGGATGAGCAGTTCTTC
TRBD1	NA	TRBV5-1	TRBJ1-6	CASSTTGDNSPLHF	TGCGCCAGCAGCACTACAGGGGATAATTCACCCCTCCACTTT
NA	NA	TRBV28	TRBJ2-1	CASSSADRSSYNEQFF	TGTGCCAGCAGTTCCGCAGACAGGAGCTCCTACAATGAGCAGTTCTTC
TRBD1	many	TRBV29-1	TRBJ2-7	CSVGSTGSYEQYF	TGCAGCGTTGGGTCGACAGGGTCCTACGAGCAGTACTTC
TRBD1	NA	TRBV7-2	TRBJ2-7	CASSLEGQGLNFHEQYF	TGTGCCAGCAGCTTAGAGGGACAGGGGTTGAATTTCCACGAGCAGTACTTC
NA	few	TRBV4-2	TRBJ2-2	CASSQDRTTGELFF	TGTGCCAGCAGCCAAGATCGCACAACCGGGGAGCTGTTTTTT
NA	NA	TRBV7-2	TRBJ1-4	CASSLSPVKLFF	TGTGCCAGCAGCTTATCCCCGGTAAAACTGTTTTTT
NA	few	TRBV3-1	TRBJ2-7	CASSRSGDSYEQYF	TGTGCCAGCAGCCGATCCGGCGACTCCTACGAGCAGTACTTC
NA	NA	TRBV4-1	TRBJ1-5	CASSPTIPQGHNQPQHF	TGCGCCAGCAGCCCTACTATACCACAGGGACATAATCAGCCCCAGCATTTT
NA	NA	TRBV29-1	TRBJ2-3	CSVWGSGDTQYF	TGCAGCGTTTGGGGATCCGGAGATACGCAGTATTTT
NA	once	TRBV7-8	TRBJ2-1	CASSRPRGEQFF	TGTGCCAGCAGCAGACCCCGAGGTGAGCAGTTCTTC
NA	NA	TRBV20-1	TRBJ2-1	CSARKTLGYNEQFF	TGCAGTGCTAGAAAGACTCTCGGTTACAATGAGCAGTTCTTC
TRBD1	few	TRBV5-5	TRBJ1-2	CASSTGASTNYGYTF	TGTGCCAGCAGCACAGGGGCGTCAACTAACTATGGCTACACCTTC
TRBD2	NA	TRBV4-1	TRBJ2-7	CASSQDSLAGGTQQYF	TGCGCCAGCAGCCAAGATAGCCTAGCGGGAGGTACCCAGCAGTACTTC
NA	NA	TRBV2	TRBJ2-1	CASTQPLSGYNEQFF	TGTGCCAGCACCCAACCCCTGTCCGGTTACAATGAGCAGTTCTTC
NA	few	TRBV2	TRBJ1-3	CASPTGTGNTIYF	TGTGCCAGCCCTACAGGAACTGGAAACACCATATATTTT
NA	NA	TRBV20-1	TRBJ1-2	CSARAGLPGAGYTF	TGCAGTGCTAGAGCGGGCCTTCCCGGGGCCGGCTACACCTTC
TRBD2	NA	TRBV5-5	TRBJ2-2	CASSFLFRGGVTGELFF	TGTGCCAGCAGCTTTCTGTTTCGGGGGGGCGTAACCGGGGAGCTGTTTTTT
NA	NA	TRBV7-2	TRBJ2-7	CASSPTGSNYEQYF	TGTGCCAGCAGCCCCACCGGGAGCAACTACGAGCAGTACTTC
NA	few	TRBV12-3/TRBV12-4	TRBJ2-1	CASRERAYNEQFF	TGTGCCAGCAGGGAACGAGCCTATAATGAGCAGTTCTTC
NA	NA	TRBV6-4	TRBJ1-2	CASSDGNYGYTF	TGTGCCAGCAGCGACGGAAACTATGGCTACACCTTC
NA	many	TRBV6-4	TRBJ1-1	CASSDPVSNMNTEAFF	TGTGCCAGCAGTGATCCCGTCAGTAACATGAACACTGAAGCTTTCTTT
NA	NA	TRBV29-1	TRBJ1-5	CSVDSRGVGPQHF	TGCAGCGTTGATAGCAGGGGAGTAGGACCCCAGCATTTT
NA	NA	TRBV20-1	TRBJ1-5	CSALTANQPQHF	TGCAGTGCCCTAACAGCAAATCAGCCCCAGCATTTT
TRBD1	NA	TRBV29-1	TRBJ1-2	CSVGTGLAYGYTF	TGCAGCGTAGGGACAGGGTTGGCCTATGGCTACACCTTC
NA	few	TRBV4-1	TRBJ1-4	CASSQEKLFF	TGCGCCAGCAGCCAAGAAAAACTGTTTTTT
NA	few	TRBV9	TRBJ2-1	CASTRDSPNNEQFF	TGTGCCAGCACCCGGGACTCGCCTAACAATGAGCAGTTCTTC
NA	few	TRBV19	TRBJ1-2	CASSIRGQNYGYTF	TGTGCCAGTAGTATTAGAGGGCAGAACTATGGCTACACCTTC
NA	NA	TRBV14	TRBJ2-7	CASSQDSVLHEQYF	TGTGCCAGCAGCCAAGATAGTGTACTGCACGAGCAGTACTTC
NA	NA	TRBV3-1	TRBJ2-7	CASSQDVFYEQYF	TGTGCCAGCAGCCAGGACGTTTTCTACGAGCAGTACTTC
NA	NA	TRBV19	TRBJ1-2	CASSRVAGNYGYTF	TGTGCCAGTAGTAGAGTGGCCGGGAACTATGGCTACACCTTC
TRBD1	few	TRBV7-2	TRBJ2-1	CASSLVQGYPNEQFF	TGTGCCAGCAGCTTAGTACAGGGGTACCCTAATGAGCAGTTCTTC
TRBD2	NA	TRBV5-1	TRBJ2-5	CASSSPPSGALRETQYF	TGCGCCAGCAGCTCCCCGCCTAGCGGGGCCCTAAGAGAGACCCAGTACTTC
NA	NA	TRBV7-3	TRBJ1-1	CASREGGARNTEAFF	TGTGCCAGCCGCGAGGGGGGGGCGAGGAACACTGAAGCTTTCTTT
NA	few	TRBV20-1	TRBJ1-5	CSARDSGGWQPQHF	TGCAGTGCTAGAGATTCCGGGGGATGGCAGCCCCAGCATTTT
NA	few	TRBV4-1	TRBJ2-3	CASSQEGHTQYF	TGCGCCAGCAGCCAAGAGGGACATACGCAGTATTTT
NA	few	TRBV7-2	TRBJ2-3	CASSFKDTQYF	TGTGCCAGCAGCTTTAAAGATACGCAGTATTTT
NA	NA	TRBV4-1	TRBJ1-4	CASSQAQNEKLFF	TGCGCCAGCAGCCAAGCTCAGAATGAAAAACTGTTTTTT
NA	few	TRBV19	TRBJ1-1	CASIRRGAGRNTEAFF	TGTGCCAGTATCCGGCGGGGGGCGGGACGGAACACTGAAGCTTTCTTT
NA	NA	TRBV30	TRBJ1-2	CAWSAPWGPRSYGYTF	TGTGCCTGGAGTGCCCCCTGGGGTCCTAGGAGCTATGGCTACACCTTC
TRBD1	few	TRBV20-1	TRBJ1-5	CSASAPTGGLNQPQHF	TGCAGTGCTAGCGCCCCGACAGGGGGCCTCAATCAGCCCCAGCATTTT
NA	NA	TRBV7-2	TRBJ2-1	CASSPGPNNEQFF	TGTGCCAGCAGCCCGGGACCCAACAATGAGCAGTTCTTC
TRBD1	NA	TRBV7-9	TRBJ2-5	CASSADRASETQYF	TGTGCCAGCAGCGCTGACAGGGCCTCCGAGACCCAGTACTTC
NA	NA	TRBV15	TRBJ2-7	CATSRVGSTYEQYF	TGTGCCACCAGCAGAGTCGGGAGCACCTACGAGCAGTACTTC
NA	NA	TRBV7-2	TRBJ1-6	CASSSDLRKNSPLHF	TGTGCCAGCAGCTCAGACCTTAGGAAAAATTCACCCCTCCACTTT